The clone carrying this T cell receptor beta chain was counted ten times or more. As yet, its antigen is unknown. Amplification targeted TCR beta CDR3 regions from RNA transcripts. Using the HTBI primer set, a first-round RT-PCR was run on the TCR CDR3. TCRdb analysed the multiplex PCR reads with MiXCR anew, one entry per CDR3 protein. The repertoire holds about 260,000 distinct CDR3 sequences, with 20% to 25% as singletons. The diagnostic basis comprised clinical symptoms, serum thyroxine and TRAb, thyroid ultrasound and orbital computed tomography. The data stem from a study of T cells in Graves' hyperthyroidism and ophthalmopathy. At the level of the study: Pretreatment peripheral blood was obtained at initial diagnosis.

Germline V gene sequence: CDR1 DFQATT, CDR2 SNEGSKA (reference sequence). Trimming removed 6 bases from V and 5 bases from J, with 16 bases in between. The length of the CDR3 is 13 residues. Points from the study as a whole: Blood samples included most of the expanded thyroid clonotypes exceeding 0.001.

Specimen: blood. V gene TRBV20-1 combines with J gene TRBJ2-5; D gene uncertain. This clonotype was obtained from a man between 25 and 39 years old with Graves' ophthalmopathy. CDR3 sequence: CSAAKGLRETQYF. CDR3 coding DNA: TGCAGTGCCGCCAAGGGTCTTCGCGAGACCCAGTACTTC.